This T cell receptor (beta chain) appears in the sequencing data of a study of cytomegalovirus exposure and HLA in healthy donors. Study-level background: Early released data had tens of millions of unique TCRs, all coming from HLA-typed donors. Study-wide findings and caveats: In an earlier analysis, about 87% or about 30%: the productive usage of most TCR beta V segments. In a later analysis, V- and J-gene trimming of beta chains associated with a DCLRE1C missense variant, replicated independently. Several of the most significant clusters appeared, in a later analysis, to be linked to common viral pathogens.

This PCR relied on a set of 60 Vbeta primers and 13 Jbeta primers. Data came from immunoSEQ multiplex PCR; TCRdb stores just in-frame clones and leaves some out. Among around 240,000 clones listed, roughly 80% were seen once. This clone was recorded a few times. No antigen is known for it. V lost 6 bases, J lost 8 bases, and 12 bases stayed unmatched. The germline V gene has CDR1 MNHEY and CDR2 SVGAGI. This CDR3 contains 14 residues. The TCR originated in a woman aged 40 to 55 in good health and CMV-seropositive. Sequenced material: PBMCs. This chain connects TRBV6-5 to TRBJ1-2; 7 bases align to TRBD1. The CDR3 is CASRTTGTARGYTF. The CDR3 DNA follows: TGTGCCAGCAGGACCACCGGGACAGCACGCGGCTACACCTTC.